This T cell receptor beta chain is from a study of metastatic and nonmetastatic thyroid tumors. Study background: Patients with malignant and benign thyroid disease provided blood and tumor or nodule tissue, whose repertoires were compared. The study, taken as a whole, reports: As reported, TCR beta diversity in blood and tumor was significantly higher in malignant thyroid tumors than in benign nodules.

This clone has only a few counts. Its antigen is not identified. No treatment of any kind had been given to any patient before thyroid surgery. TCRdb re-processed the PCR reads through MiXCR. The sample shows 55,000 or so clones, roughly a sixth of them seen only once. The CDR3 loop spans 11 amino acids. Germline V gives CDR1 SNHLY, CDR2 FYNNEI. V lost 4 bases, J lost 4 bases, and 4 bases lay in between. The receptor was isolated from a female donor with papillary thyroid cancer or a benign thyroid nodule (not recorded which). Some clones in this sample may be carry-over from other donors' samples. The sequenced material came from blood. J is TRBJ2-5 and V is TRBV2; D gene ambiguous. This chain's CDR3 is CASSVIETQYF. The CDR3, as DNA: TGTGCCAGCAGTGTTATAGAGACCCAGTACTTC.